Below are 22 T cell receptor beta chains sequenced from a single sample in a study of glioma-infiltrating T cells after dendritic cell vaccination (dated by TCRdb to the mid-2010s). Libraries were made using the immunoSEQ multiplex PCR assay. TCRdb provides this immuneACCESS table in a form limited to in-frame rearrangements. Some clones are lacking; in checked studies, under half of them reflect an unresolved V gene, and why the rest are absent is not known. The sample profile shows roughly 47,000 clones; approximately 85% of them were found once. 10% to 12% of the sample belongs to the ten largest clones. The sequenced sample was blood, obtained before dendritic cell vaccination. These receptors all come from a human donor with glioblastoma.

V gene TRBV18 combines with J gene TRBJ1-2; D is undetermined. The CDR3 sequence is 15 residues long. Trimming shortened V by 2 bases and J by 2 bases, and 12 bases separated the two germline ends. CDR1 and CDR2 from the germline V gene are KGHSH and LQKENI. CDR3 loop: CASSPGRQDNYGYTF. The DNA for the CDR3 is TGTGCCAGCTCACCAGGGAGACAAGACAACTATGGCTACACCTTC.

V is TRBV7-8 and J is TRBJ2-2, with D possibly being TRBD1 (6 bases). CDR3 size: 18 residues. Germline CDR1 reads SGHVS; CDR2 reads FQNEAQ. Trimming shortened V by 5 bases and J by 1 base, and 20 bases separated the two germline ends. The CDR3 DNA is TGTGCCAGCAGCGGGTCCTCCGGTGGACAGAAGAACACCGGGGAGCTGTTTTTT. This encodes CASSGSSGGQKNTGELFF.

J is TRBJ2-3 and V is TRBV11-3, with TRBD2 matching 9 bases. Trimming removed 4 bases from V and 8 bases from J; junction bases left unmatched: 7. This CDR3 is 14 amino acids long. Germline V CDR1 and CDR2: SGHNT, YENEEA. CDR3 sequence reads: CASSSGTSRSTQYF. The CDR3 nucleotides are TGTGCCAGCAGCTCCGGGACTAGCAGAAGTACGCAGTATTTT.

The rearrangement joins TRBV4-3 to TRBJ2-7, with 7 bases fitting TRBD2. The CDR3 length is 14 residues. CDR1 and CDR2 (germline): LGHNA, YSLEER. V was pared by 1 base and J by 3 bases, with 3 bases of the junction left unmatched. The CDR3: CASSQGDYNYEQYF. CDR3 bases: TGCGCCAGCAGCCAAGGGGACTATAACTACGAGCAGTACTTC.

The CDR3: CASSEALRSEAFF. The CDR3 bases are TGCGCCAGCAGTGAGGCACTAAGATCTGAAGCTTTCTTT. The rearrangement links TRBV10-1 to TRBJ1-1; the D is unclear. Germline V CDR1 and CDR2: WNHNN, SYGVQD (reference sequence). The CDR3 is made up of 13 amino acids. V gave up 2 bases and J gave up 6 bases, with 10 bases separating them.

The rearrangement joins TRBV6-6 to TRBJ1-2; D is perhaps TRBD1 (6 bases). Trimming cost V 7 bases and J 5 bases, with 17 bases left between them. The CDR3 is 14 amino acids. Germline V gene data show CDR1 as MNHNY and CDR2 as SVGAGI (reference sequence). CDR3 sequence: CASTQQGGRYGYTF. CDR3 coding DNA: TGTGCCAGCACTCAACAGGGCGGCCGATATGGCTACACCTTC.

The table lists this clone with a few counts. The CDR3 sequence: CRARTGNKAFF. The CDR3 DNA reads TGCAGGGCCCGGACAGGGAATAAAGCTTTCTTT. The chain couples TRBV20-1 to TRBJ1-1, with 8 bases aligning to TRBD1. CDR3 length: 11 residues. Per the germline V gene, CDR1 is DFQATT and CDR2 is SNEGSKA (reference sequence).

The genes are TRBV5-6 and TRBJ2-2, with D tentatively TRBD1 (5 bases). This CDR3 comprises 16 residues. The V gene lost 0 bases and the J gene lost 5 bases, with 14 bases spanning the gap. Germline loops: CDR1 SGHDT, CDR2 YYEEEE. The CDR3, as DNA: TGTGCCAGCAGCTTGGCCGTGGCAGGGCGAACCGGGGAGCTGTTTTTT. Its translation is CASSLAVAGRTGELFF.

A single count supports this clone. The rearrangement uses TRBV10-1 and TRBJ2-1; D gene ambiguous. The V end lost 3 bases, the J end lost 4 bases, and 4 bases lay between the germline ends. From germline, CDR1 is WNHNN and CDR2 SYGVQD (reference sequence). The CDR3 length is 12 residues. The CDR3: CASSDGYNEQFF. CDR3 DNA: TGCGCCAGCAGTGACGGTTACAATGAGCAGTTCTTC.

This clone is a singleton in its sample. The chain joins TRBV30 to TRBJ1-1, with D tentatively TRBD1 (5 bases). The CDR3 sequence is 15 residues long. Germline-derived CDR1 and CDR2 are GTSNPN and SVGIG (reference sequence). Trimming took off 4 bases at V and 1 base at J, with 16 bases between the two ends. CDR3 DNA sequence: TGTGCCTGGAAGTTCGGGGGATATGAGAACACTGAAGCTTTCTTT. Encoded protein: CAWKFGGYENTEAFF.

The V gene is TRBV30, the J gene TRBJ1-6; 9 bases line up with TRBD1. The germline CDR1 and CDR2 sequences are GTSNPN and SVGIG (reference sequence). Trimming took 4 bases from V and 8 from J; bases not matched to a gene: 12. The CDR3 totals 16 residues. The CDR3 DNA is TGTGCCTGGACCGAAGCCAACAGGGGGCACGATTCACCCCTCCACTTT. Amino acid sequence: CAWTEANRGHDSPLHF. Full variable domain (outside the CDR3, taken from reference TRBV30 and TRBJ1-6): SQTIHQWPATLVQPVGSPLSLECTVEGTSNPNLYWYRQAAGRGLQLLFYSVGIGQISSEVPQNLSASRPQDRQFILSSKKLLLSDSGFYLCAWTEANRGHDSPLHFGNGTRLTVT.

The genes are TRBV5-4 and TRBJ1-4; D call uncertain. The CDR3 contains 15 residues. Germline V gives CDR1 SGHNT, CDR2 YYREEE (reference sequence). V was pared by 6 bases and J by 6 bases, with 18 bases between. Written as DNA, the CDR3 is TGTGCCAGCACCCAGACTCTCGGGTGGGATGAAAAACTGTTTTTT. The encoded protein is CASTQTLGWDEKLFF.

The V call is TRBV5-1, the J call TRBJ2-7; TRBD2 might be the D (7 bases). The CDR3 consists of 14 residues. Trimming removed 3 bases at V and 6 bases at J, with 16 bases between. Germline V gene lookup returns CDR1 SGHRS and CDR2 YFSETQ. CDR3 nucleotides: TGCGCCAGCAGCTCCTCACGGGGGGCTGGCGAGCAGTACTTC. Translating it yields CASSSSRGAGEQYF.

The chain links TRBV11-2 to TRBJ2-3; D may be TRBD1 (5 bases). Looked up from germline, CDR1 is SGHAT and CDR2 is FQNNGV. The CDR3 is made up of 15 amino acids. V lost 0 bases and J lost 3, with 10 bases in between. This CDR3 reads CASSLDMGRTDTQYF. The CDR3 bases are TGTGCCAGCAGCTTAGATATGGGGCGAACAGATACGCAGTATTTT.

Remarks on this clone: The same CDR3 is also encoded by other DNA sequences in this sample. The V and J genes are TRBV25-1 and TRBJ2-1; 15 positions agree with TRBD2. The germline V gene has CDR1 MGHDK and CDR2 SYGVNS. V shed 0 bases, J shed 8 bases, and the junction held 8 bases outside the gene matches. This CDR3 region has 18 residues. The CDR3 coding sequence is TGTGCCAGCAGTGAATATCGGACTAGCGGGAGGGCCGCAGATGAGCAGTTCTTC. Its translation is CASSEYRTSGRAADEQFF.

CDR3 residues: CASSFKMGQGATGAFF. In nucleotides, the CDR3 is TGTGCCAGCAGTTTCAAGATGGGACAGGGGGCGACGGGAGCTTTCTTT. The chain is built from TRBV27 and TRBJ1-1; 12 positions match TRBD1. Trimming took 3 bases from V and 10 from J; bases not matched to a gene: 12. Germline V gives CDR1 MNHEY, CDR2 SMNVEV (reference sequence). The CDR3 runs to 16 residues.

The chain carries TRBV5-4 and TRBJ2-7, with TRBD1 identical over 12 bases. The CDR3 contains 16 residues. J gave up 2 bases and V 0 bases, and 3 bases lay outside the gene matches. Per the germline V gene, CDR1 is SGHNT and CDR2 is YYREEE (reference sequence). CDR3 in amino acids: CASSLAGTGGTYEQYF. The CDR3, as DNA: TGTGCCAGCAGCTTGGCCGGGACAGGGGGCACCTACGAGCAGTACTTC.

For this clone: Additional DNA sequences in this sample encode the identical CDR3. The V call is TRBV7-3, the J call TRBJ2-1, with 8 bases matching TRBD2. The CDR3 extends over 15 amino acids. J lost 2 bases, V lost 2 bases, and 2 bases had no gene match. Per the germline V gene, CDR1 is SGHTA and CDR2 is FQGTGA. The CDR3 sequence: CASSLLAGPYNEQFF. CDR3 bases: TGTGCCAGCAGCTTACTAGCGGGTCCCTACAATGAGCAGTTCTTC. Full variable domain (remainder filled in from reference TRBV7-3 and TRBJ2-1): GAGVSQTPSNKVTEKGKYVELRCDPISGHTALYWYRQSLGQGPEFLIYFQGTGAADDSGLPNDRFFAVRPEGSVSTLKIQRTERGDSAVYLCASSLLAGPYNEQFFGPGTRLTVL.

In this sample, this clone turned up a few times. V is TRBV6-1 and J is TRBJ2-5, with 9 bases that match TRBD1. The CDR3 extends over 13 amino acids. Germline values: CDR1 MNHNS, CDR2 SASEGT. V gave up 10 bases and J gave up 2 bases; unmatched junction bases: 5. The DNA for the CDR3 is TGTGCCATCTCGGGGACAGGGCAAGAGACCCAGTACTTC. Its translation: CAISGTGQETQYF.

The V call is TRBV5-6, the J call TRBJ1-6; no reliable D call. Germline CDR1 reads SGHDT; CDR2 reads YYEEEE. The CDR3 spans 14 residues. With 2 bases removed from V and 11 bases from J, the gap between germline ends came to 14 bases. CDR3 region: CASSFFAGSTPLHF. The DNA of the CDR3 is TGTGCCAGCAGCTTTTTTGCAGGATCCACACCCCTCCACTTT.

This clone was observed a handful of times. The gene calls are TRBV5-6 and TRBJ2-5; 7 bases are a match to TRBD1. CDR1 is SGHDT, CDR2 YYEEEE, per germline. V was clipped by 1 base and J by 5 bases; unmatched bases: 8. This CDR3 is 15 amino acids long. The CDR3 loop is CASSLQGRGPETQYF. In DNA, the CDR3 is TGTGCCAGCAGCTTGCAGGGAAGGGGGCCTGAGACCCAGTACTTC. Filled out from reference TRBV5-6 and TRBJ2-5, the complete variable domain reads DAGVTQSPTHLIKTRGQQVTLRCSPKSGHDTVSWYQQALGQGPQFIFQYYEEEERQRGNFPDRFSGHQFPNYSSELNVNALLLGDSALYLCASSLQGRGPETQYFGPGTRLLVL.

This clone was counted only a few times. This chain links TRBV7-9 with TRBJ1-2, with TRBD1 matching over 9 bases. CDR3 length: 14 amino acids. V lost 5 bases to trimming and J lost 4 bases; unmatched junction nucleotides: 5. The germline gives CDR1 SEHNR, CDR2 FQNEAQ (reference sequence). Written as DNA, the CDR3 is TGTGCCAGCAGCCTCCAGACAGGGGGCTATGGCTACACCTTC. Its translation: CASSLQTGGYGYTF. The variable domain in full, completed from reference TRBV7-9 and TRBJ1-2, reads DTGVSQNPRHKITKRGQNVTFRCDPISEHNRLYWYRQTLGQGPEFLTYFQNEAQLEKSRLLSDRFSAERPKGSFSTLEIQRTEQGDSAMYLCASSLQTGGYGYTFGSGTRLTVV.